The sequence of this T cell receptor (beta chain) was determined in a study of naive and memory T cell subsets. The SP2 primer and nested alpha and beta constant region primers amplified ligated cDNA in four rounds. MiXCR, applied by TCRdb to the UMI-ligation and nested PCR reads, yields one record per CDR3 protein. The data contain under 25,000 distinct CDR3 sequences, roughly 5.5% of them singletons. Overall study results and limits: TCRs were reportedly recovered from both biopsy types, mostly tuberculin test sites.

Only a few counts were recorded for this clonotype. Its antigen is unidentified. Trimming shortened V by 3 bases and J by 1 base, and 19 bases separated the two germline ends. This CDR3 contains 17 residues. Germline CDR1 SGHVS, CDR2 FQNEAQ. Treatment indicated: skin biopsy from PPD injection site in Mantoux-positive individual. TCR cDNA received a 3' ligated oligonucleotide that carried a UMI. This clonotype was sampled from an adult in good health. The chain joins TRBV7-8 to TRBJ2-7; perhaps D is TRBD1 or TRBD2 (6 bases each). The input for sequencing was skin, taken from a tuberculin skin test site. CDR3 in amino acids: CASSFTSWGAASYEQYF. CDR3 coding DNA: TGTGCCAGCAGCTTCACGTCTTGGGGGGCCGCTTCCTACGAGCAGTACTTC.